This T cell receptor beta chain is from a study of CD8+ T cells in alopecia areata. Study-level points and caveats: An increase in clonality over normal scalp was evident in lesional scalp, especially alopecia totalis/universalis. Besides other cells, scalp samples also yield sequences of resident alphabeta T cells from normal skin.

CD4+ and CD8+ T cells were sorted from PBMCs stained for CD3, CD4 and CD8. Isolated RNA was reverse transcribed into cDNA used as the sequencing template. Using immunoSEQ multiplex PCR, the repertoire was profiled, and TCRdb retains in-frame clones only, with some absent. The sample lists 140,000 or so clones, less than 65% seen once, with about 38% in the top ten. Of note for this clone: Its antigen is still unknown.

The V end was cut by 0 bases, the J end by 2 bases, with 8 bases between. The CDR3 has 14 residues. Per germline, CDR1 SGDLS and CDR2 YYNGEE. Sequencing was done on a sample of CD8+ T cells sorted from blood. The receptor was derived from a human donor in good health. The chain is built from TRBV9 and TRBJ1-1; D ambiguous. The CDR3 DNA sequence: TGTGCCAGCAGCGTAGGTGCAGCAAACACTGAAGCTTTCTTT. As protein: CASSVGAANTEAFF.